This passage covers 25 T cell receptor beta chains from one sample sequenced in a study of cytomegalovirus exposure and HLA in healthy donors. PCR amplification relied on 60 Vbeta primers (plus 13 Jbeta primers). Assay: immunoSEQ multiplex PCR; the TCRdb copy retains only in-frame clones and omits some. The profile covers some 110,000 clones, with around 73% appearing a single time and roughly 1.7% taken by the ten largest. The sequencing sample was made of PBMCs. The source is a woman aged 40-49 years in good health and CMV-seronegative.

The rearrangement joins TRBV20-1 to TRBJ2-1; 8 nucleotides line up with TRBD2. The germline V gene encodes CDR1 DFQATT and CDR2 SNEGSKA (reference sequence). The junction had 7 bases not matched to a gene; V was cut back by 2 bases and J by 16 bases. The CDR3 is 11 amino acids. The CDR3 reads CSARTLAAFFF. As DNA, the CDR3 is TGCAGTGCTAGAACACTAGCGGCCTTTTTCTTC.

The V call is TRBV6-6, the J call TRBJ2-1, with 9 bases lining up with TRBD2. This CDR3 spans 16 amino acids. Unmatched junction bases numbered 7, after V lost 2 bases and J lost 5 bases. Germline CDR1 reads MNHNY; CDR2 reads SVGAGI (reference sequence). CDR3 DNA sequence: TGTGCCAGCAGTTACCTTCGACTAGCGGAAAACAATGAGCAGTTCTTC. Protein: CASSYLRLAENNEQFF.

This rearrangement joins TRBV7-2 to TRBJ2-1; the D gene is possibly TRBD1 (7 bases). Trimming cost V 1 base and J 7 bases, with 14 bases left between them. This CDR3 contains 15 residues. CDR1 is SGHTA, CDR2 FQGNSA, per germline. The CDR3 DNA is TGTGCCAGCAGCTTAGATGCCAGGGGGGAAAATGAGCAGTTCTTC. As protein: CASSLDARGENEQFF.

The rearrangement joins TRBV5-1 to TRBJ1-4; the D is unclear. The V end was cut by 0 bases, the J end by 4 bases, with 13 bases between. The CDR3 is 16 residues long. Per the germline V gene, CDR1 is SGHRS and CDR2 is YFSETQ. The CDR3: CASSLGYSGYNEKLFF. For the CDR3, the DNA is TGCGCCAGCAGCTTGGGGTACTCAGGCTATAATGAAAAACTGTTTTTT.

Comment on this clone: A read error may account for a junction end that differs from germline. This chain links TRBV30 with TRBJ1-1, with 7 bases aligning to TRBD1. The CDR3 totals 13 residues. CDR1 and CDR2 from the germline V gene are GTSNPN and SVGIG (reference sequence). CDR3 region: CAWGVTGETEAFF. The CDR3 nucleotides read TGTGCCTGGGGTGTTACAGGGGAGACTGAAGCTTTCTTT.

The V and J genes are TRBV29-1 and TRBJ2-2, with unresolved D. The germline V gene encodes CDR1 SQVTM and CDR2 ANQGSEA. V shed 5 bases and J shed 6 bases, with 13 bases lying between them. The CDR3 is made up of 13 amino acids. The CDR3 here is CSVSEVVPGELFF. The DNA for the CDR3 is TGCAGCGTTTCCGAGGTCGTCCCCGGGGAGCTGTTTTTT.

The chain has TRBV19 and TRBJ2-3; 7 nucleotides align to TRBD1. From germline, CDR1 is LNHDA and CDR2 SQIVND (reference sequence). The junction had 7 bases not matched to a gene; V was cut back by 7 bases and J by 3 bases. This CDR3 comprises 14 residues. In nucleotides, the CDR3 is TGTGCCAGTAAGCGGACAGGTCGTACAGATACGCAGTATTTT. Amino acids: CASKRTGRTDTQYF.

This chain uses TRBV9 with TRBJ2-7; TRBD2 is a possible D gene (6 bases). The germline V and J ends were trimmed by 0 bases and 3 bases, with 13 bases remaining between them. The CDR3 extends over 15 amino acids. The V gene's germline CDR1 is SGDLS and CDR2 YYNGEE. Here the CDR3 DNA reads TGTGCCAGCAGCGTAGCTGGGACTTACCTCTACGAGCAGTACTTC. This sequence encodes CASSVAGTYLYEQYF.

The chain employs TRBV28 and TRBJ2-3, with a tentative D call TRBD1 (5 bases). There are 16 residues in the CDR3. Trimming took 5 bases from V and 2 from J, leaving 17 bases between them. Germline CDR1 MDHEN, CDR2 SYDVKM. CDR3 nucleotides: TGTGCCAGCAGTCGGGTGACAGATATGATCACAGATACGCAGTATTTT. Its translation is CASSRVTDMITDTQYF.

V usage is TRBV5-1 and J usage is TRBJ2-1; D is uncertain. Trimming took off 0 bases at V and 9 bases at J, with 7 bases between the two ends. CDR1 and CDR2 from the germline V gene are SGHRS and YFSETQ. This CDR3 is built from 12 residues. The CDR3 region has the DNA TGCGCCAGCAGCTTGGCCTTGGCTGAGCAGTTCTTC. Its translation is CASSLALAEQFF.

CDR3 coding DNA: TGTGCCAGCTCACCGACGGGTGGAGCCTACGAGCAGTACTTC. This translates into CASSPTGGAYEQYF. The chain recombines TRBV18 with TRBJ2-7; D not resolved. Germline V gives CDR1 KGHSH, CDR2 LQKENI. V was trimmed by 3 bases and J by 2 bases, leaving 11 bases between them. The CDR3 contains 14 residues.

This chain connects TRBV6-5 to TRBJ2-2, with 9 bases fitting TRBD2. Germline CDR1 MNHEY, CDR2 SVGAGI. Trimming removed 7 bases from V and 6 bases from J; junction bases left unmatched: 9. The CDR3 runs 15 residues. In DNA form, the CDR3 reads TGTGCCAGCACGTTAGCGGGAGAGGGTGCCGGGGAGCTGTTTTTT. Its translation: CASTLAGEGAGELFF.

This chain links TRBV5-4 with TRBJ2-5; tentative D call: TRBD1 (6 bases). Germline values: CDR1 SGHNT, CDR2 YYREEE (reference sequence). CDR3 length equals 15 residues. V lost 4 bases and J lost 3, with 16 bases in between. The CDR3 sequence: CASSNVLYREETQYF. The DNA for the CDR3 is TGTGCCAGCAGCAATGTACTTTACAGGGAAGAGACCCAGTACTTC.

The chain recombines TRBV21-1 with TRBJ2-1; the tabulated D call, TRBD2, remains unverified against the DNA. TRBV21-1 represents a pseudogene. This CDR3 spans 18 amino acids. CDR3 DNA sequence: TGTGCCAGCAGCAAATTGGGGACTAGCGGGCGTCAACCCTATGAGCAGTTCTTC. This translates into CASSKLGTSGRQPYEQFF.

The table lists this clone with a few counts. J is TRBJ2-1 and V is TRBV4-1, with D possibly TRBD1 on 6 matching bases. In germline, CDR1 is MGHRA, CDR2 YSYEKL. Trimming shortened V by 4 bases and J by 4 bases, and 11 bases separated the two germline ends. This CDR3 has 14 amino acids. CDR3 amino acids: CASSPRGKYNEQFF. The CDR3 DNA is TGCGCCAGCAGCCCAAGGGGGAAGTACAATGAGCAGTTCTTC.

This sequence joins TRBV4-2 and TRBJ1-1; D gene unclear. Trimming cost V 0 bases and J 11 bases, with 22 bases left between them. The CDR3 runs to 16 residues. Germline V gene lookup returns CDR1 LGHNA and CDR2 YNFKEQ. The CDR3 loop reads CASSQDPAGGLSGAFF. DNA of the CDR3: TGTGCCAGCAGCCAAGATCCCGCAGGTGGGCTGTCGGGGGCTTTCTTT.

This clone was picked up one time. The chain couples TRBV18 to TRBJ2-1; 11 nucleotides agree with TRBD2. CDR1 and CDR2 (germline): KGHSH, LQKENI. Unmatched junction bases numbered 10, after V lost 2 bases and J lost 10 bases. The CDR3 has 16 residues. This CDR3 is CASSPRLAGGEWEQFF. The CDR3 nucleotides read TGTGCCAGCTCACCAAGGCTAGCGGGAGGTGAATGGGAGCAGTTCTTC.

V and J are TRBV15 and TRBJ1-1; D is uncertain. Germline V gene data show CDR1 as LNHNV and CDR2 as YYDKDF (reference sequence). The CDR3 runs to 14 residues. With 1 base removed from V and 2 bases from J, the gap between germline ends came to 8 bases. CDR3 in DNA: TGTGCCACCAGCAGAGGCAGGATAAACACTGAAGCTTTCTTT. Encoded protein: CATSRGRINTEAFF.

V and J are TRBV6-5 and TRBJ2-1; 10 bases match TRBD2. The CDR3 covers 15 residues. Germline loops: CDR1 MNHEY, CDR2 SVGAGI. Trimming at V came to 6 bases and at J to 7 bases, leaving 9 bases not matched to a gene. CDR3 in DNA: TGTGCCAGCAGCCCAGCGGGAGGGCCGAATAATGAGCAGTTCTTC. Translating it yields CASSPAGGPNNEQFF.

The V and J genes are TRBV7-9 and TRBJ1-3; D gene uncertain. Germline V gene data show CDR1 as SEHNR and CDR2 as FQNEAQ (reference sequence). Between the trimmed V and J ends, which lost 3 bases and 4 bases, there was a span of 7 bases. The CDR3 extends over 13 amino acids. In DNA, the CDR3 is TGTGCCAGCAGCTTCACGCGAGGAAACACCATATATTTT. It encodes CASSFTRGNTIYF.

This clone was counted a single time. This chain joins TRBV5-4 and TRBJ2-4, with TRBD1 identical over 9 bases. This CDR3 comprises 16 residues. From germline, CDR1 is SGHNT and CDR2 YYREEE (reference sequence). The ends lost 10 bases at V and 0 bases at J; junction bases unmatched: 11. As DNA, the CDR3 is TGTGCCGGTTCCCGCCGACAGGGGGTAGCCAAAAACATTCAGTACTTC. It encodes CAGSRRQGVAKNIQYF.

J is TRBJ1-5 and V is TRBV7-2; D call uncertain. Per germline, CDR1 SGHTA and CDR2 FQGNSA. V dropped 5 bases and J dropped 3 bases, with 14 bases sitting between them. This CDR3 spans 15 amino acids. The CDR3 loop reads CASSPSGGVNQPQHF. Written as DNA, the CDR3 is TGTGCCAGCAGCCCGTCAGGCGGGGTCAATCAGCCCCAGCATTTT. The full variable domain, with the rest looked up from reference TRBV7-2 and TRBJ1-5, is GAGVSQSPSNKVTEKGKDVELRCDPISGHTALYWYRQSLGQGLEFLIYFQGNSAPDKSGLPSDRFSAERTGGSVSTLTIQRTQQEDSAVYLCASSPSGGVNQPQHFGDGTRLSIL.

The gene calls are TRBV14 and TRBJ1-1; no clear D. Germline CDR1 SGHDN, CDR2 FVKESK. Deletions cut 4 bases from V and 4 bases from J, with 13 bases between. CDR3 length: 14 amino acids. The CDR3 coding sequence is TGTGCCAGCAGCCGTGGATTGAGGAGCACTGAAGCTTTCTTT. It codes for CASSRGLRSTEAFF.

This chain links TRBV7-2 with TRBJ2-2; D not certain. V gave up 3 bases and J gave up 5 bases, with 4 bases separating them. CDR3 length: 12 residues. The V gene's germline CDR1 is SGHTA and CDR2 FQGNSA. CDR3 nucleotide sequence: TGTGCCAGCAGCTTTCGGACCGGGGAGCTGTTTTTT. Translation: CASSFRTGELFF.

This sequence joins TRBV7-9 and TRBJ1-2; D remains unclear. Trimming left V 3 bases short and J 5 bases short, with 19 bases between. The CDR3 runs to 16 residues. Germline V lookup: CDR1 SEHNR, CDR2 FQNEAQ (reference sequence). DNA of the CDR3: TGTGCCAGCAGCTTGGGGAGGCAGGAGATAATTTATGGCTACACCTTC. Amino acid sequence: CASSLGRQEIIYGYTF.